Below are 27 T cell receptor beta chains sequenced from a single sample in a study of blood T cell repertoires in COVID-19. The protocol was immunoSEQ multiplex PCR, while the TCRdb copy is restricted to in-frame clones and leaves out a portion. The data contain fewer than 600,000 clones, roughly 88% of them seen just once; the ten biggest clones take up 1.5% to 2%. Sequencing input: PBMCs or T cells enriched from blood (not recorded which). These receptors originate from a woman aged 40 to 55 who had recovered from COVID-19.

The J gene is TRBJ2-3, the V gene TRBV7-9; tentatively, D is TRBD2 (6 bases). The CDR3 is 15 amino acids. Germline-derived CDR1 and CDR2 are SEHNR and FQNEAQ (reference sequence). V shed 5 bases and J shed 2 bases, with 14 bases lying between them. This CDR3 is CASSPLADLTDTQYF. The CDR3 DNA reads TGTGCCAGCAGCCCCTTAGCGGACCTCACAGATACGCAGTATTTT.

The chain is built from TRBV2 and TRBJ1-5; D may be TRBD1 (5 bases). The CDR3 runs to 14 residues. With 1 base removed from V and 9 bases from J, the gap between germline ends came to 13 bases. Germline V lookup: CDR1 SNHLY, CDR2 FYNNEI. The CDR3 DNA sequence: TGTGCCAGCAGTGAAGGGACGGGGGGATTGCCCCAGCATTTT. It encodes CASSEGTGGLPQHF.

This clone has only one observation. The chain combines TRBV7-6 with TRBJ2-5; the match to TRBD2 covers 10 bases. V was clipped by 1 base and J by 5 bases; unmatched bases: 13. CDR1 and CDR2 from the germline V gene are SGHVS and FNYEAQ. This CDR3 has 18 amino acids. The DNA of the CDR3 is TGTGCCAGCAGCTTAGGGCTCCTAAAAGCGGGAGGGCTGGAGACCCAGTACTTC. This sequence encodes CASSLGLLKAGGLETQYF.

The rearrangement links TRBV10-2 to TRBJ1-1, with D uncertain. Germline lookup yields CDR1 WSHSY and CDR2 SAAADI. This CDR3 has 13 amino acids. V was trimmed by 10 bases and J by 2 bases, leaving 14 bases between them. This CDR3 is CATQSGRNTEAFF. The CDR3 nucleotides are TGCGCCACCCAGAGCGGGAGAAACACTGAAGCTTTCTTT.

This clone was seen only once. V gene TRBV5-6 combines with J gene TRBJ1-2; TRBD1 matches 8 bases. Trimming cost V 4 bases and J 4 bases; bases outside gene matches: 6. This CDR3 comprises 14 residues. Germline CDR1 SGHDT, CDR2 YYEEEE. The CDR3 DNA reads as TGTGCCAGCAGCCGGACAGGGAATTTCTATGGCTACACCTTC. Protein: CASSRTGNFYGYTF.

The J gene is TRBJ1-4, the V gene TRBV6-5, with 9 bases identical to TRBD1. The V segment lost 1 base and the J segment 6 bases; nucleotides outside the gene matches: 3. The CDR3 contains 15 residues. CDR1 and CDR2 from the germline V gene are MNHEY and SVGAGI. CDR3 DNA sequence: TGTGCCAGCAGTTACTACAGGGGGCTAGATGAAAAACTGTTTTTT. Translating gives CASSYYRGLDEKLFF.

The CDR3 spells CASSYEAEYYGYTF. The CDR3, as DNA: TGTGCCAGCAGTTACGAGGCAGAGTACTATGGCTACACCTTC. The chain carries TRBV6-2 or TRBV6-3 and TRBJ1-2; no firm D call. In germline, CDR1 is MNHEY, CDR2 SVGEGT. This CDR3 contains 14 residues. V was trimmed by 2 bases and J by 3 bases, leaving 10 bases between them.

CDR3 DNA sequence: TGTGCCAGCAGGGCAGGGGTTACCACAGATACGCAGTATTTT. Translated, it gives CASRAGVTTDTQYF. The rearrangement links TRBV2 to TRBJ2-3; D may be TRBD1 (6 bases). Germline V gene data show CDR1 as SNHLY and CDR2 as FYNNEI. V was shortened by 6 bases and J by 2 bases, with 12 bases between the two germline ends. The CDR3 runs 14 residues.

Remarks on this clone: Relative to the germline gene, one junction end is altered; a read error may explain this. The CDR3 DNA reads as TGTGCTAGCAGCCATGGGACAGGGGGATTCACAGATACGCAGTATTTT. Translation: CASSHGTGGFTDTQYF. This chain uses TRBV7-7 with TRBJ2-3, with 11 bases identical to TRBD1. There are 16 residues in the CDR3. Germline CDR1 SSHAT, CDR2 FNYEAQ (reference sequence).

This chain uses TRBV5-1 with TRBJ1-1, with 9 bases matching TRBD1. With V trimmed by 5 bases and J by 6 bases, 5 bases remained unmatched. The germline CDR1 and CDR2 sequences are SGHRS and YFSETQ. The CDR3 runs 13 residues. The CDR3 here is CASSKGQGSEAFF. The CDR3, as DNA: TGCGCCAGCAGTAAGGGACAGGGTTCTGAAGCTTTCTTT.

This clone was counted once. This chain links TRBV5-1 with TRBJ2-3, with D tentatively TRBD2 (6 bases). Trimming pared 7 bases from V and 4 bases from J, leaving 10 bases between. The CDR3 sequence is 12 residues long. CDR1 is SGHRS, CDR2 YFSETQ, per germline. The CDR3 protein is CASFTSPDTQYF. The CDR3, as DNA: TGCGCCAGCTTTACTAGCCCAGATACGCAGTATTTT.

This chain connects TRBV15 to TRBJ1-1, with TRBD1 matching over 10 bases. Germline CDR1 is LNHNV and CDR2 is YYDKDF (reference sequence). This CDR3 comprises 20 residues. V was clipped by 1 base and J by 5 bases; unmatched bases: 19. CDR3 DNA: TGTGCCACCAGCAGAGTATACCTCCAATCAATGGGGACAGGGGATACTGAAGCTTTCTTT. Its translation is CATSRVYLQSMGTGDTEAFF. The entire variable domain, with the rest obtained from reference TRBV15 and TRBJ1-1, is as follows: DAMVIQNPRYQVTQFGKPVTLSCSQTLNHNVMYWYQQKSSQAPKLLFHYYDKDFNNEADTPDNFQSRRPNTSFCFLDIRSPGLGDTAMYLCATSRVYLQSMGTGDTEAFFGQGTRLTVV.

This chain links TRBV20-1 with TRBJ2-3; 12 nucleotides match TRBD2. This CDR3 comprises 15 residues. Trimming took 3 bases from V and 2 from J; bases not matched to a gene: 3. The germline gives CDR1 DFQATT, CDR2 SNEGSKA (reference sequence). The DNA of the CDR3 is TGCAGTGCTAGTGGACTAGCGGGACCCACAGATACGCAGTATTTT. Translation: CSASGLAGPTDTQYF.

The chain joins TRBV9 to TRBJ1-1, with D unclear. This CDR3 comprises 14 residues. CDR1 is SGDLS, CDR2 YYNGEE, per germline. Trimming took 4 bases from V and 5 from J, leaving 15 bases between them. The CDR3 sequence: CASSPHPGETEAFF. The CDR3 region has the DNA TGTGCCAGCAGCCCCCACCCCGGGGAAACTGAAGCTTTCTTT.

V usage is TRBV7-2 and J usage is TRBJ1-1; D uncertain. V dropped 3 bases and J dropped 6 bases, with 11 bases sitting between them. Germline CDR1 and CDR2: SGHTA and FQGNSA. CDR3 length: 13 amino acids. CDR3 sequence reads: CASSFERVAEAFF. CDR3 DNA: TGTGCCAGCAGCTTCGAGAGGGTCGCTGAAGCTTTCTTT.

The V gene is TRBV9, the J gene TRBJ2-1; 7 bases align to TRBD2. This CDR3 has 15 amino acids. Germline V gene sequence: CDR1 SGDLS, CDR2 YYNGEE. With 7 bases clipped from V and 5 bases from J, the junction kept 12 bases outside the gene matches. The CDR3 DNA is TGTGCCAGCTCCTGGCGGGGGACGGGGAACAATGAGCAGTTCTTC. Translating gives CASSWRGTGNNEQFF.

To note about this clone: The junction and the germline gene differ at one end; a read error may be behind it. This rearrangement joins TRBV10-3 to TRBJ1-2; tentative D call: TRBD1 (5 bases). The CDR3 contains 11 residues. CDR1 and CDR2 from the germline V gene are ENHRY and SYGVKD. The CDR3 coding sequence is TGTGCCATCAGTGAAAATCAGGGTTTCGACTTC. Translated, it gives CAISENQGFDF.

This chain connects TRBV4-1 to TRBJ1-6, with a weak D call TRBD1 (6 bases). The CDR3 is 16 residues long. Germline lookup yields CDR1 MGHRA and CDR2 YSYEKL. V lost 0 bases and J lost 5, with 11 bases in between. The CDR3 here is CASSQERGGHNSPLHF. The DNA for the CDR3 is TGCGCCAGCAGCCAAGAAAGGGGGGGCCATAATTCACCCCTCCACTTT.

The rearrangement joins TRBV4-3 to TRBJ1-2; 10 nucleotides line up with TRBD1. The junction had 3 bases not matched to a gene; V was cut back by 3 bases and J by 5 bases. The CDR3 loop spans 14 amino acids. Per germline, CDR1 LGHNA and CDR2 YSLEER. Here the CDR3 DNA reads TGCGCCAGCAGCCACGGGGGACAGGGGTATGGCTACACCTTC. It specifies CASSHGGQGYGYTF.

V and J are TRBV7-2 and TRBJ2-2, with TRBD2 matching over 9 bases. Germline V gives CDR1 SGHTA, CDR2 FQGNSA. The length of the CDR3 is 15 residues. With V trimmed by 1 base and J by 8 bases, 5 bases remained unmatched. CDR3 region: CASSLESGRRGELFF. The CDR3 bases are TGTGCCAGCAGCTTAGAGAGCGGGAGGCGTGGGGAGCTGTTTTTT.

The chain uses TRBV10-2 and TRBJ2-6; TRBD2 might be the D (6 bases). Germline V gives CDR1 WSHSY, CDR2 SAAADI. The CDR3 is made up of 18 amino acids. Trimming shortened V by 6 bases and J by 1 base, and 19 bases separated the two germline ends. CDR3 amino acids: CASSPVSSDRSGANVLTF. The CDR3 DNA is TGCGCCAGCAGCCCCGTTTCTAGCGATCGGTCTGGGGCCAACGTCCTGACTTTC.

The chain joins TRBV4-3 to TRBJ1-4; 7 nucleotides agree with TRBD1. The CDR3 runs to 16 residues. CDR1 LGHNA and CDR2 YSLEER come from the germline V gene. The ends lost 0 bases at V and 7 bases at J; junction bases unmatched: 8. This chain's CDR3 is CASSQDPQGVGEKLFF. CDR3 in DNA: TGCGCCAGCAGCCAAGATCCCCAGGGGGTAGGTGAAAAACTGTTTTTT.

This rearrangement joins TRBV29-1 to TRBJ1-2, with D perhaps TRBD1 (5 bases). The germline V and J ends were trimmed by 5 bases and 2 bases, with 21 bases remaining between them. CDR3 length: 16 residues. Germline V gene sequence: CDR1 SQVTM, CDR2 ANQGSEA. DNA of the CDR3: TGCAGCGTTCTCCAACGGGGACTAAATCGGAACTATGGCTACACCTTC. Amino acid sequence: CSVLQRGLNRNYGYTF. Full variable domain (missing parts from reference TRBV29-1 and TRBJ1-2): SAVISQKPSRDICQRGTSLTIQCQVDSQVTMMFWYRQQPGQSLTLIATANQGSEATYESGFVIDKFPISRPNLTFSTLTVSNMSPEDSSIYLCSVLQRGLNRNYGYTFGSGTRLTVV.

The gene calls are TRBV30 and TRBJ2-7; TRBD1 agrees at 7 bases. Germline CDR1 and CDR2: GTSNPN and SVGIG (reference sequence). V dropped 3 bases and J dropped 2; count of bases not matched to a gene: 7. The CDR3 consists of 14 residues. The CDR3 sequence: CAWRAAGGPYEQYF. CDR3 nucleotides: TGTGCCTGGAGAGCGGCAGGGGGACCCTACGAGCAGTACTTC.

The V call is TRBV19, the J call TRBJ2-1, with 9 bases fitting TRBD2. This CDR3 spans 15 amino acids. Germline V gene data show CDR1 as LNHDA and CDR2 as SQIVND (reference sequence). Unmatched junction bases numbered 11, after V lost 11 bases and J lost 3 bases. CDR3 in DNA: TGTGCCTCCCGGATGGCTAGCGGGAACTACAATGAGCAGTTCTTC. It codes for CASRMASGNYNEQFF.

This clone was recorded only once. The V and J genes are TRBV11-3 and TRBJ1-1; D is unclear. Between the trimmed V and J ends, which lost 4 bases and 1 base, there was a span of 13 bases. The CDR3 is 15 residues long. Germline-derived CDR1 and CDR2 are SGHNT and YENEEA. Here the CDR3 reads CASSSPGGSNTEAFF. CDR3 DNA sequence: TGTGCCAGCAGCTCCCCAGGAGGGTCGAACACTGAAGCTTTCTTT.

The V and J genes are TRBV5-1 and TRBJ2-7, with 8 bases matching TRBD2. CDR1 SGHRS and CDR2 YFSETQ come from the germline V gene. The CDR3 totals 14 residues. With 5 bases clipped from V and 5 bases from J, the junction kept 9 bases outside the gene matches. CDR3 region: CASRQREGPHEQYF. The CDR3 nucleotides read TGCGCCAGCAGACAACGGGAGGGCCCCCACGAGCAGTACTTC.